The subject of this entry is one T cell receptor beta chain. Within the sample, other DNA sequences also encode this same CDR3. The CDR3 length is 15 residues. Patients from Seattle were sampled longitudinally, starting during active infection. How the authors handled the data: Scientists estimated how many nucleated cells there were by amplifying reference gene primers. The table came from immunoSEQ multiplex PCR; TCRdb's copy has only in-frame clones and leaves some out. V, J and clone size are taken as reported in that table, and D and trimming were inferred from the DNA itself. Among some 190,000 clones listed, 85% were seen once. These data belong to a study of blood T cell repertoires in COVID-19. Study-level information: Acute and convalescent COVID-19 specimens originated in the United States, Italy and Spain. T cells, B-cell-depleted T cells, or PBMCs provided the cDNA or gDNA that served as material.

V gene TRBV1 combines with J gene TRBJ2-4; the table assigns TRBD2, which was not confirmed against the DNA. TRBV1 is classified as a pseudogene. This TCR derives from a person aged 70 to 85 with COVID-19, enrolled during active disease. Sequenced: peripheral blood. CDR3 amino acids: CTSSQGGLAKNIQYF. The DNA for the CDR3 is TGCACTAGCAGCCAAGGCGGACTAGCCAAAAACATTCAGTACTTC.